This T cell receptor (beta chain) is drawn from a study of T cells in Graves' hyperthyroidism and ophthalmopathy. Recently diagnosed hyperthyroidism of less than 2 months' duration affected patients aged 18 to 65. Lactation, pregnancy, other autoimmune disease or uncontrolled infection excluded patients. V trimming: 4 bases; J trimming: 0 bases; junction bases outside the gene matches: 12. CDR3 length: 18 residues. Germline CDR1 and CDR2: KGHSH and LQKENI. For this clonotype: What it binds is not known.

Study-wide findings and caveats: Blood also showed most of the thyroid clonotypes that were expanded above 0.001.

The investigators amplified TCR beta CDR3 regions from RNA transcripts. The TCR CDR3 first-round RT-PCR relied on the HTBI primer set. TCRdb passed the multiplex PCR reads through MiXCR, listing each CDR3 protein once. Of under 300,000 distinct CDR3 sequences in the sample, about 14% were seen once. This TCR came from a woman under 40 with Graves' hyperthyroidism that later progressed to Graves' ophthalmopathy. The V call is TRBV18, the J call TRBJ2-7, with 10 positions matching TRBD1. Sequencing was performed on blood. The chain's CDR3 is CASSLNIPGQGFSYEQYF. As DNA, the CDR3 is TGTGCCAGCTCACTAAACATACCGGGACAGGGGTTCTCCTACGAGCAGTACTTC. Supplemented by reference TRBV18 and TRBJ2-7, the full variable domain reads NAGVMQNPRHLVRRRGQEARLRCSPMKGHSHVYWYRQLPEEGLKFMVYLQKENIIDESGMPKERFSAEFPKEGPSILRIQQVVRGDSAAYFCASSLNIPGQGFSYEQYFGPGTRLTVT.